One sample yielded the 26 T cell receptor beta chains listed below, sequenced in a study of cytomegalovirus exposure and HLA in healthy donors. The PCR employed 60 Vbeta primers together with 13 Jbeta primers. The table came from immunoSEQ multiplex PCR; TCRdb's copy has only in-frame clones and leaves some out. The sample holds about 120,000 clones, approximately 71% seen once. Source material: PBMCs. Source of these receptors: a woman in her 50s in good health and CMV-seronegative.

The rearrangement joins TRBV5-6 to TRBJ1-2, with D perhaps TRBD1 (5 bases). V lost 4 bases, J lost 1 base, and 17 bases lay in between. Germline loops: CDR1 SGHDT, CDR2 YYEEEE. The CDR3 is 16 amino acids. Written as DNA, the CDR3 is TGTGCCAGCAGCCCCCTTCCAGCGGGGGTTAACTATGGCTACACCTTC. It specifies CASSPLPAGVNYGYTF. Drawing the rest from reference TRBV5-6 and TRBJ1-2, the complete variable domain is DAGVTQSPTHLIKTRGQQVTLRCSPKSGHDTVSWYQQALGQGPQFIFQYYEEEERQRGNFPDRFSGHQFPNYSSELNVNALLLGDSALYLCASSPLPAGVNYGYTFGSGTRLTVV.

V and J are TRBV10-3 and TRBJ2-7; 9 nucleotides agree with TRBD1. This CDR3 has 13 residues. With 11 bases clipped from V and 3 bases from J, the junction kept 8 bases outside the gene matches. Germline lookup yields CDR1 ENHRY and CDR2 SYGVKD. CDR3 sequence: CAAQRDRVYEQYF. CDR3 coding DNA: TGTGCCGCCCAACGGGACAGGGTCTACGAGCAGTACTTC.

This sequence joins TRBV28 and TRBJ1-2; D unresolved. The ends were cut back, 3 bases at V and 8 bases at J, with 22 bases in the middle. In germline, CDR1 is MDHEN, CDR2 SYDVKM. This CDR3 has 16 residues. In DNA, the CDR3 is TGTGCCAGCAGTTTCTCGCTACTTGGAGGTTCGCACGGCTACACCTTC. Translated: CASSFSLLGGSHGYTF.

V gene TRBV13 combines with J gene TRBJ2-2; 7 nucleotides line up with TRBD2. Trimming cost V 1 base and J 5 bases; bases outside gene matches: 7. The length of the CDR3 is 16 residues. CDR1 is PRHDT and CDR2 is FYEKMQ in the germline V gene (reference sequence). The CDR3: CASSLEGTGGTGELFF. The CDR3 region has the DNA TGTGCCAGCAGCTTAGAGGGGACCGGGGGGACCGGGGAGCTGTTTTTT.

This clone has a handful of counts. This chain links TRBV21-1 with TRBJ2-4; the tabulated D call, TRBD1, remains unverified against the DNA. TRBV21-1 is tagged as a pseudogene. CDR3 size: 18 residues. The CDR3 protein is CASSSWGQGGGPENIQYF. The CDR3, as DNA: TGTGCCAGCAGCTCATGGGGCCAGGGGGGAGGACCCGAAAACATTCAGTACTTC.

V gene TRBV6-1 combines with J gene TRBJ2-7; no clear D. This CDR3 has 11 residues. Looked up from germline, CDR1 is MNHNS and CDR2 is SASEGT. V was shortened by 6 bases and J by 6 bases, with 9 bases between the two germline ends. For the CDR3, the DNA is TGTGCCAGCAGCCAATACGGCGAGCAGTACTTC. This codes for CASSQYGEQYF.

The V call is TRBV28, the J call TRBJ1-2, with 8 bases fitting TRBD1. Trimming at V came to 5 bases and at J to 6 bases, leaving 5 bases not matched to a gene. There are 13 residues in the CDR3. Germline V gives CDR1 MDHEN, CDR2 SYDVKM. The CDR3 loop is CASSPQGAHGYTF. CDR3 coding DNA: TGTGCCAGCAGTCCTCAGGGGGCCCATGGCTACACCTTC.

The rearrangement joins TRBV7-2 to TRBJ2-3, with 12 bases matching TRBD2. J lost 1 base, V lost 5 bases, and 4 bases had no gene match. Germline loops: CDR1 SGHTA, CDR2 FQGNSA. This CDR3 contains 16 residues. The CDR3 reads CASSTRLAGGTDTQYF. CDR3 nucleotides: TGTGCCAGCAGCACGCGACTAGCGGGAGGCACAGATACGCAGTATTTT. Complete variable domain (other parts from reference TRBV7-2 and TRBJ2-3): GAGVSQSPSNKVTEKGKDVELRCDPISGHTALYWYRQSLGQGLEFLIYFQGNSAPDKSGLPSDRFSAERTGGSVSTLTIQRTQQEDSAVYLCASSTRLAGGTDTQYFGPGTRLTVL.

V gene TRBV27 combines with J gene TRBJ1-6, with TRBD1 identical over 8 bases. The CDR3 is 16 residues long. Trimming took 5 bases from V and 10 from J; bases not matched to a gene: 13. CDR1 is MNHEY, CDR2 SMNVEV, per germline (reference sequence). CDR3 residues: CASSATTGVDGSPLHF. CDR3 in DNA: TGTGCCAGCAGTGCGACGACAGGGGTTGACGGGTCACCCCTCCACTTT.

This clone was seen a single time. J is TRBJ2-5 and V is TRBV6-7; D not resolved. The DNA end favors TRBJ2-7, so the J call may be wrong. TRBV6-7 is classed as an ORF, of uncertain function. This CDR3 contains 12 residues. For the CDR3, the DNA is TGTGCCAGCAGCCCCCCCTCCTACGAGCAGTACTTC. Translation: CASSPPSYEQYF.

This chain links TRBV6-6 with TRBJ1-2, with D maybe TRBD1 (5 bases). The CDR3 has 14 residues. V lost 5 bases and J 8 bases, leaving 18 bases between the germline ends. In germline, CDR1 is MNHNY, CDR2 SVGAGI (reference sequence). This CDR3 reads CASSPSDGAGGYTF. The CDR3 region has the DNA TGTGCCAGCAGTCCATCTGATGGGGCGGGAGGCTACACCTTC.

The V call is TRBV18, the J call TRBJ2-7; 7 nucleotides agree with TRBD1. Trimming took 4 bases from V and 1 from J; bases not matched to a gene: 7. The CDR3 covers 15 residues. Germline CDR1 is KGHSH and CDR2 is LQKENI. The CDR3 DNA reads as TGTGCCAGCTCACGCTCAGGGGGAACGTCCTACGAGCAGTACTTC. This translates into CASSRSGGTSYEQYF.

In DNA form, the CDR3 reads TGCGCCAGCAGCCCTTTGCTCGTCGGGAGCGATGAGCAGTTCTTC. This translates into CASSPLLVGSDEQFF. This chain joins TRBV4-1 and TRBJ2-1; D possibly corresponds to TRBD2 (6 bases). With 4 bases removed from V and 8 bases from J, the gap between germline ends came to 18 bases. CDR1 is MGHRA and CDR2 is YSYEKL in the germline V gene. This CDR3 region has 15 residues.

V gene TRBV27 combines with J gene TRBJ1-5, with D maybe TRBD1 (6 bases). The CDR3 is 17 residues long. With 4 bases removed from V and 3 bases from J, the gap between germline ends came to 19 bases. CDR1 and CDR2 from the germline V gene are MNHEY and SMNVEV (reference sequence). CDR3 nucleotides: TGTGCCAGCAGTTCCCAGACAGGCCTCCTGTCCAATCAGCCCCAGCATTTT. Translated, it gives CASSSQTGLLSNQPQHF.

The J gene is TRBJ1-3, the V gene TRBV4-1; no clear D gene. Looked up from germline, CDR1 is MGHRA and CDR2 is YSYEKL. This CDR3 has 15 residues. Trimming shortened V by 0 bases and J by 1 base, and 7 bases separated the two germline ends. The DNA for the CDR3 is TGCGCCAGCAGCCAAGATCGAGGATCTGGAAACACCATATATTTT. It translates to CASSQDRGSGNTIYF.

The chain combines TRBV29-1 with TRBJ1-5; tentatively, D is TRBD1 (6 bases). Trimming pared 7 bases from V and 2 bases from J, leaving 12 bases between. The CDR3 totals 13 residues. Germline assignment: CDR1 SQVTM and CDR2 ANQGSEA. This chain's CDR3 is CSAMGAGNQPQHF. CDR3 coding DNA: TGCAGCGCGATGGGGGCCGGCAATCAGCCCCAGCATTTT.

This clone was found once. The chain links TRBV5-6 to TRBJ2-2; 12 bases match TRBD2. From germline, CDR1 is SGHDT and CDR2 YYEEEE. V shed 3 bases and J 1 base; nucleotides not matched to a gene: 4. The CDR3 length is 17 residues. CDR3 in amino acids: CASSWTSGTENTGELFF. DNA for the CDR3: TGTGCCAGCAGCTGGACTAGCGGGACCGAGAACACCGGGGAGCTGTTTTTT. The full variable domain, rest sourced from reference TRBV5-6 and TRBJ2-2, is DAGVTQSPTHLIKTRGQQVTLRCSPKSGHDTVSWYQQALGQGPQFIFQYYEEEERQRGNFPDRFSGHQFPNYSSELNVNALLLGDSALYLCASSWTSGTENTGELFFGEGSRLTVL.

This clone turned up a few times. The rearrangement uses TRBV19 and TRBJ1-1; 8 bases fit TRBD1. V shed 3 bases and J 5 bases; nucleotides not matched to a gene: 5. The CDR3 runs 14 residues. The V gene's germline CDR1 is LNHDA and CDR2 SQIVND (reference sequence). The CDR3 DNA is TGTGCCAGTAGTATCCCACACAGGGGGACTGAAGCTTTCTTT. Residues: CASSIPHRGTEAFF.

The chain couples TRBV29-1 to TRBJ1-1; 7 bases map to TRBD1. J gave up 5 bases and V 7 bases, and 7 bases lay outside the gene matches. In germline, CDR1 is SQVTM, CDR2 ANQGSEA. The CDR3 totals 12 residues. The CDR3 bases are TGCAGCGCCCCTAGACAGGGAACTGAAGCTTTCTTT. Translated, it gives CSAPRQGTEAFF. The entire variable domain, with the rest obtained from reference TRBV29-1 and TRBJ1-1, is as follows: SAVISQKPSRDICQRGTSLTIQCQVDSQVTMMFWYRQQPGQSLTLIATANQGSEATYESGFVIDKFPISRPNLTFSTLTVSNMSPEDSSIYLCSAPRQGTEAFFGQGTRLTVV.

The CDR3 DNA reads TGTGCCAGCAGCGTAGGGGGACACCCCACAGATACGCAGTATTTT. Its protein product is CASSVGGHPTDTQYF. This sequence joins TRBV9 and TRBJ2-3, with a weak D call TRBD1 (6 bases). Germline V gene data show CDR1 as SGDLS and CDR2 as YYNGEE. V lost 0 bases, J lost 2 bases, and 10 bases lay in between. The CDR3 sequence is 15 residues long.

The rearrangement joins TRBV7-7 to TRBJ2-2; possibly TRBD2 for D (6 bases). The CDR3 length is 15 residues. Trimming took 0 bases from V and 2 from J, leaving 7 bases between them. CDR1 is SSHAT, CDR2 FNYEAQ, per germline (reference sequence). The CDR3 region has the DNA TGTGCCAGCAGCTTAGCGGAGGGAAACACCGGGGAGCTGTTTTTT. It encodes CASSLAEGNTGELFF.

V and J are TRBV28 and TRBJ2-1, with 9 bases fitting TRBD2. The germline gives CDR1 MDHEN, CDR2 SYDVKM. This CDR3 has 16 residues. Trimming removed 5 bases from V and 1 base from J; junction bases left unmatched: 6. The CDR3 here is CASSTAGGRSYNEQFF. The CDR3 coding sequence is TGTGCCAGCAGTACGGCGGGAGGGAGGTCCTACAATGAGCAGTTCTTC.

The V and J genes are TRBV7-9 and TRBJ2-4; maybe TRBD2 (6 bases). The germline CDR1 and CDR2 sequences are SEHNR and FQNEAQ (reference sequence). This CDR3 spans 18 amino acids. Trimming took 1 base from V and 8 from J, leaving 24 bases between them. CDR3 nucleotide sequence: TGTGCCAGCAGCTTAGATCACTGGGGGAGGCTTGACGGGGACATTCAGTACTTC. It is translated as CASSLDHWGRLDGDIQYF. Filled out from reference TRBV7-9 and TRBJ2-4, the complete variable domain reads DTGVSQNPRHKITKRGQNVTFRCDPISEHNRLYWYRQTLGQGPEFLTYFQNEAQLEKSRLLSDRFSAERPKGSFSTLEIQRTEQGDSAMYLCASSLDHWGRLDGDIQYFGAGTRLSVL.

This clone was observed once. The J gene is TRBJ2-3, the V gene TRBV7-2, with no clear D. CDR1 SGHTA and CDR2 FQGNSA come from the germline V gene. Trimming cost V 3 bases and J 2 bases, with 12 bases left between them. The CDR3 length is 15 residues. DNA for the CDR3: TGTGCCAGCAGCTTCGTGAGTATGTACACAGATACGCAGTATTTT. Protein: CASSFVSMYTDTQYF. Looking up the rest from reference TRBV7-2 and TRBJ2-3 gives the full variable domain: GAGVSQSPSNKVTEKGKDVELRCDPISGHTALYWYRQSLGQGLEFLIYFQGNSAPDKSGLPSDRFSAERTGGSVSTLTIQRTQQEDSAVYLCASSFVSMYTDTQYFGPGTRLTVL.

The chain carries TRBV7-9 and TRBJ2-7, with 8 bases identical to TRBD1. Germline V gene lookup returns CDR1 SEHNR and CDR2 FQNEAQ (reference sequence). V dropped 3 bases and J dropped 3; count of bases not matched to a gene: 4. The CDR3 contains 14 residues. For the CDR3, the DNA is TGTGCCAGCAGCTTTGGACAGGGAGGCTACGAGCAGTACTTC. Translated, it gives CASSFGQGGYEQYF.

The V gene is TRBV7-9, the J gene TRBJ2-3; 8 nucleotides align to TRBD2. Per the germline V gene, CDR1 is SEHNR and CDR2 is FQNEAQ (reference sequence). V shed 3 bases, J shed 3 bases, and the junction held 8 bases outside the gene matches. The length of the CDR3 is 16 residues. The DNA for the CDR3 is TGTGCCAGCAGCTTCTTACTAGCGGAGGAGACAGATACGCAGTATTTT. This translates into CASSFLLAEETDTQYF.